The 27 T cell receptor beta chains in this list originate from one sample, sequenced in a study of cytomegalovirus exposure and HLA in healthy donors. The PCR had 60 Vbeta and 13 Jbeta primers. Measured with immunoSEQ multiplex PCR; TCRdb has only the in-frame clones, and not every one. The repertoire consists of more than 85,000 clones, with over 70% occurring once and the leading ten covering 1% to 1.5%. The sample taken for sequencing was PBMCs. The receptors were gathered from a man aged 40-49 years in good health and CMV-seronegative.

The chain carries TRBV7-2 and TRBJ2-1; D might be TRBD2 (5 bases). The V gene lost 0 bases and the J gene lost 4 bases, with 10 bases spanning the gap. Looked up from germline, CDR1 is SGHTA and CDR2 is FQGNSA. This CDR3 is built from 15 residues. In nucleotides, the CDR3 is TGTGCCAGCAGCTTAGCGGACTCCGATTACAATGAGCAGTTCTTC. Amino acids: CASSLADSDYNEQFF.

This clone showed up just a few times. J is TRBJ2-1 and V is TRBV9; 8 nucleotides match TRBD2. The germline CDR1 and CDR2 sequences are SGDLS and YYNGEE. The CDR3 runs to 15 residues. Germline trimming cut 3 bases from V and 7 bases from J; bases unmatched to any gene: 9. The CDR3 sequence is CASSAGGGLGNEQFF. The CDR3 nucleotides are TGTGCCAGCAGCGCCGGGGGGGGACTAGGAAATGAGCAGTTCTTC. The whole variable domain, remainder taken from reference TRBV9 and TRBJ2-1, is DSGVTQTPKHLITATGQRVTLRCSPRSGDLSVYWYQQSLDQGLQFLIQYYNGEERAKGNILERFSAQQFPDLHSELNLSSLELGDSALYFCASSAGGGLGNEQFFGPGTRLTVL.

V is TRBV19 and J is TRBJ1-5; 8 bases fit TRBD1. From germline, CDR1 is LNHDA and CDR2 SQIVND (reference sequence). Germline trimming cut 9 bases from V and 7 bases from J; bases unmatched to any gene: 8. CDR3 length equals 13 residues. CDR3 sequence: CASQDRVGQPQHF. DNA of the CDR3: TGTGCCAGCCAGGACAGGGTTGGGCAGCCCCAGCATTTT. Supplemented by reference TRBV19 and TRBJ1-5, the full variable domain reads DGGITQSPKYLFRKEGQNVTLSCEQNLNHDAMYWYRQDPGQGLRLIYYSQIVNDFQKGDIAEGYSVSREKKESFPLTVTSAQKNPTAFYLCASQDRVGQPQHFGDGTRLSIL.

The CDR3 is CASSDQTSGTREQYF. CDR3 in DNA: TGTGCCAGCAGCGATCAGACTAGCGGGACTCGGGAGCAGTACTTC. The rearrangement joins TRBV13 to TRBJ2-7, with 11 bases lining up with TRBD2. The CDR3 totals 15 residues. J lost 7 bases, V lost 5 bases, and 10 bases had no gene match. Looked up from germline, CDR1 is PRHDT and CDR2 is FYEKMQ (reference sequence).

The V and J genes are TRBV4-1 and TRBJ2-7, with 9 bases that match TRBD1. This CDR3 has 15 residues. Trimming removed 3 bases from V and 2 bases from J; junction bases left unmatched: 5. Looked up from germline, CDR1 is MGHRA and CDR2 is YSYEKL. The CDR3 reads CASSHGTGGPYEQYF. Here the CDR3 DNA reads TGCGCCAGCAGCCATGGAACAGGGGGCCCCTACGAGCAGTACTTC.

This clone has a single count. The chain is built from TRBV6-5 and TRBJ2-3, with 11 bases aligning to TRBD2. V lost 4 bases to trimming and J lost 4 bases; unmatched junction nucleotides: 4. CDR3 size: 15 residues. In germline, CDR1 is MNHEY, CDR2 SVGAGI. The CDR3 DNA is TGTGCCAGCAGTTCTAGCGGGGGGAACGCAGATACGCAGTATTTT. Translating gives CASSSSGGNADTQYF.

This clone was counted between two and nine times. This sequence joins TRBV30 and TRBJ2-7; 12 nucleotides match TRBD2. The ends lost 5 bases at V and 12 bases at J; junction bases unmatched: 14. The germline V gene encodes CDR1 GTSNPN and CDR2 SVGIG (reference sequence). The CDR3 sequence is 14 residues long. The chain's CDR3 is CAWGAPSGRAQPYF. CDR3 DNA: TGTGCCTGGGGGGCCCCTAGCGGGAGGGCCCAACCGTACTTC.

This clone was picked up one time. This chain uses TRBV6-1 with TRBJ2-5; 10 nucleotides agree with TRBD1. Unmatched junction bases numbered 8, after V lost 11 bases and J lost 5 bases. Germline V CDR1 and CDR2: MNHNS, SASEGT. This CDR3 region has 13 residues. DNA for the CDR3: TGTGCCTACGGCGGGACAGGGGTTGAGACCCAGTACTTC. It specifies CAYGGTGVETQYF.

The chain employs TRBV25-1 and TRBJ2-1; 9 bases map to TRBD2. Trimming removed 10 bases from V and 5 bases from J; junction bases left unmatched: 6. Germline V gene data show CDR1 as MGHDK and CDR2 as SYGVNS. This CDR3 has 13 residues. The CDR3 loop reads CATSSGGNNEQFF. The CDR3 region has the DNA TGTGCCACCTCCAGCGGGGGGAACAATGAGCAGTTCTTC.

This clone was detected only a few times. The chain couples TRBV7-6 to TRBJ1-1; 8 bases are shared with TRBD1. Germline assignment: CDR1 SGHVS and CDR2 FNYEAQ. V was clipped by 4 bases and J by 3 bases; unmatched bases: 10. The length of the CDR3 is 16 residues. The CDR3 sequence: CASSSWLDRADTEAFF. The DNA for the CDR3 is TGTGCCAGCAGCTCTTGGCTGGACAGGGCGGACACTGAAGCTTTCTTT.

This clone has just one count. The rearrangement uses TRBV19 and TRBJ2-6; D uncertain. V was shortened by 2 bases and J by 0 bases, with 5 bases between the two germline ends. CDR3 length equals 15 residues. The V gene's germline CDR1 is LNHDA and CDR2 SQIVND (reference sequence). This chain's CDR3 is CASSIRSSGANVLTF. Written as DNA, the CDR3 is TGTGCCAGTAGTATACGGTCCTCTGGGGCCAACGTCCTGACTTTC.

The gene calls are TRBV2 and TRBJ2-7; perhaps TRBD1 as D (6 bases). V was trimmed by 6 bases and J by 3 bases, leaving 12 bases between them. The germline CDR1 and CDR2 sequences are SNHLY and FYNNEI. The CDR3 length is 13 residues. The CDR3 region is CASRGQNIYEQYF. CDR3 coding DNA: TGTGCCAGCAGAGGACAGAACATCTACGAGCAGTACTTC.

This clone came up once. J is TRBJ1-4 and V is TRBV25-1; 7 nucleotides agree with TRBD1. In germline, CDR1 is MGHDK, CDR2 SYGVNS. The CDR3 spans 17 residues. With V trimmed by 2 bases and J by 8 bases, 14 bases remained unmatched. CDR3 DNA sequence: TGTGCCAGCAGTGAACTCCCACGACAGGGTTTGAGAGAAAAACTGTTTTTT. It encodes CASSELPRQGLREKLFF.

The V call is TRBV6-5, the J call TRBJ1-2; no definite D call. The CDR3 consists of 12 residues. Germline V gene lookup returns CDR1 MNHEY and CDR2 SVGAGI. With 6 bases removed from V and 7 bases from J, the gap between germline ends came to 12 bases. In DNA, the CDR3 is TGTGCCAGCAGCCCTGGGAGCATTGGCTACACCTTC. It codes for CASSPGSIGYTF.

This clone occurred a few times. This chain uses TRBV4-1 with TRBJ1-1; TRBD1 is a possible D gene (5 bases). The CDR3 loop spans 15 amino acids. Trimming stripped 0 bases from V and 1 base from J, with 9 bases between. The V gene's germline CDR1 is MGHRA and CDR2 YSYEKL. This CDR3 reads CASSQDRGGNTEAFF. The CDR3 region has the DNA TGCGCCAGCAGCCAAGATCGGGGGGGGAACACTGAAGCTTTCTTT.

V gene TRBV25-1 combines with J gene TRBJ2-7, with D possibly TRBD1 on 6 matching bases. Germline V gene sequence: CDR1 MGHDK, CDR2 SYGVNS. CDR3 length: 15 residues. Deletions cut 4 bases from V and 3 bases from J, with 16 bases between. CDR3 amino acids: CASSGLRDINYEQYF. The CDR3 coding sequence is TGTGCCAGCAGTGGTTTAAGGGACATCAACTACGAGCAGTACTTC.

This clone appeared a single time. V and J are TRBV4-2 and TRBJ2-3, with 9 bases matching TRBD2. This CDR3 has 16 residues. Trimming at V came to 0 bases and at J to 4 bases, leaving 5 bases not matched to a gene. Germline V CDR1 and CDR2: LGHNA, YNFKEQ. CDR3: CASSQEVAGVADTQYF. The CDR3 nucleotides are TGTGCCAGCAGCCAAGAGGTAGCGGGAGTGGCAGATACGCAGTATTTT.

This chain's CDR3 is CASSFPSGSAYEQYF. The CDR3 DNA is TGTGCCAGCAGTTTTCCATCGGGGTCCGCCTACGAGCAGTACTTC. This sequence joins TRBV7-9 and TRBJ2-7, with a possible D match to TRBD2 (5 bases). V was cut by 6 bases and J by 2 bases, with 17 bases left in between. Looked up from germline, CDR1 is SEHNR and CDR2 is FQNEAQ (reference sequence). The CDR3 is 15 residues long. Complete variable domain (other parts from reference TRBV7-9 and TRBJ2-7): DTGVSQNPRHKITKRGQNVTFRCDPISEHNRLYWYRQTLGQGPEFLTYFQNEAQLEKSRLLSDRFSAERPKGSFSTLEIQRTEQGDSAMYLCASSFPSGSAYEQYFGPGTRLTVT.

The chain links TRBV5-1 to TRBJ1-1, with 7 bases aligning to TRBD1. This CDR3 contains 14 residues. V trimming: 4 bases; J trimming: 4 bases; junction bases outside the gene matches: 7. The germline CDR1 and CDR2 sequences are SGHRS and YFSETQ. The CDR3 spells CASSEGGRGTEAFF. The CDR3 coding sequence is TGCGCCAGCAGCGAAGGGGGCAGGGGCACTGAAGCTTTCTTT.

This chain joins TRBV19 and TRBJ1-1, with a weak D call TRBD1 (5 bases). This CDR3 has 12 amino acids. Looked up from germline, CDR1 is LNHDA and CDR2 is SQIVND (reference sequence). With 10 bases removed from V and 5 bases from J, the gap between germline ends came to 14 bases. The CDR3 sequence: CATAPKGTEAFF. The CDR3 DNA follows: TGTGCCACCGCACCCAAGGGGACTGAAGCTTTCTTT.

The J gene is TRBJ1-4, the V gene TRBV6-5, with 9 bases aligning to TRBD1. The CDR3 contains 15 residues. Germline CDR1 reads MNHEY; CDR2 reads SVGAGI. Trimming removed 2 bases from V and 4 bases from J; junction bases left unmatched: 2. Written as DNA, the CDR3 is TGTGCCAGCAGTTACGACAGGGGGGTTAATGAAAAACTGTTTTTT. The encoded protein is CASSYDRGVNEKLFF.

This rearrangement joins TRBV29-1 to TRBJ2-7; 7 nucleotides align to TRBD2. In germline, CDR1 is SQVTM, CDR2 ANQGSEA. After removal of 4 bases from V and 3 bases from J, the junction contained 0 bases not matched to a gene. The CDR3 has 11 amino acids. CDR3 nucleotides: TGCAGCGTTGGGACTAGCTACGAGCAGTACTTC. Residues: CSVGTSYEQYF.

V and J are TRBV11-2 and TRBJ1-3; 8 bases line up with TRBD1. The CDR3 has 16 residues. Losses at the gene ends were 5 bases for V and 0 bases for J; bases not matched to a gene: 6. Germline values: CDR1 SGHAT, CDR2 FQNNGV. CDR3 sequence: CASSTQGAISGNTIYF. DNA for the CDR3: TGTGCCAGCAGCACTCAGGGGGCCATCTCTGGAAACACCATATATTTT.

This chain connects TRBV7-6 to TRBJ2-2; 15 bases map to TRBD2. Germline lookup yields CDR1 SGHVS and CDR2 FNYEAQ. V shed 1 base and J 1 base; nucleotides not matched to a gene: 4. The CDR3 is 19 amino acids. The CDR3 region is CASSLGTSGGAMNTGELFF. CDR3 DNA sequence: TGTGCCAGCAGCTTAGGGACTAGCGGGGGGGCGATGAACACCGGGGAGCTGTTTTTT.

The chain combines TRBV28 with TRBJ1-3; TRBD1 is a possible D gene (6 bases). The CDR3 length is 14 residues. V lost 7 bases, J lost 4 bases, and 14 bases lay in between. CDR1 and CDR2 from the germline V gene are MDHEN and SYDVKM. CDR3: CASIWQGRGNTIYF. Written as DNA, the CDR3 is TGTGCCAGCATCTGGCAGGGGCGGGGAAACACCATATATTTT. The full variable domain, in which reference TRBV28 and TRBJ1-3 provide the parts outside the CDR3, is DVKVTQSSRYLVKRTGEKVFLECVQDMDHENMFWYRQDPGLGLRLIYFSYDVKMKEKGDIPEGYSVSREKKERFSLILESASTNQTSMYLCASIWQGRGNTIYFGEGSWLTVV.

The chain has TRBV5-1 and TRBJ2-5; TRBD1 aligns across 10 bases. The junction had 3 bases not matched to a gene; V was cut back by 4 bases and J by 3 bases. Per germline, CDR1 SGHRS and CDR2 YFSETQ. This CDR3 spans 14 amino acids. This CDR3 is CASSQGTGEETQYF. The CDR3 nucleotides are TGCGCCAGCAGCCAGGGGACAGGGGAAGAGACCCAGTACTTC.

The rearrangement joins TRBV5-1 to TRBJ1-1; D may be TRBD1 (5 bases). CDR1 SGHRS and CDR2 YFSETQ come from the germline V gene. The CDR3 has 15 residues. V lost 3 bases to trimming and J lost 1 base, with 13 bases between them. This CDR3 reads CASSSRQSGNTEAFF. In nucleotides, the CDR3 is TGCGCCAGCAGCTCGAGACAGTCTGGGAACACTGAAGCTTTCTTT.